These T cell receptor beta chains were read from a single sample in a study of graft-versus-host responses after intestinal transplantation. Here immunoSEQ multiplex PCR was the method, and the copy in TCRdb shows in-frame clones only, minus some. This sample yields about 85,000 clones, of which roughly 90% are seen a single time; 7.6% belongs to the top ten. No antigens are known for them. The material sequenced was unstimulated CD8+ T cells sorted from spleen or lymph node cells, taken before transplant. The origin of the receptors is a human donor who was the organ donor for an intestinal transplant. Each CDR3 is given with its conserved first and last residue. The D gene is left open where the match is weak. Size values are once, few and many counts, or a class for expanded clones, and some rows have none.

v_call	j_call	d_call	clone_size	cdr3_length	cdr3_aa	cdr3_nt
TRBV5-1	TRBJ1-1	.	.	14	CASSLSGVNTEAFF	TGCGCCAGCAGCTTGTCGGGGGTGAACACTGAAGCTTTCTTT
TRBV6-5	TRBJ2-7	.	.	13	CASSYGAPATQYF	TGTGCCAGCAGTTACGGGGCTCCTGCGACGCAGTACTTC
TRBV29-1	TRBJ2-4	.	.	15	CSVEGLMGAKNIQYF	TGCAGCGTTGAAGGTCTCATGGGGGCCAAAAACATTCAGTACTTC
TRBV11-2	TRBJ1-1	.	.	14	CASSPVGLNTEAFF	TGTGCCAGCAGCCCAGTAGGGTTGAACACTGAAGCTTTCTTT
TRBV9	TRBJ2-5	.	.	15	CASSGPTEGQETQYF	TGTGCCAGCAGCGGGCCGACGGAGGGGCAAGAGACCCAGTACTTC
TRBV20-1	TRBJ1-2	.	.	8	CSVSGYTF	TGCAGTGTCAGTGGCTACACCTTC
TRBV18	TRBJ2-3	.	.	19	CASSPSGMGKGRGTDTQYF	TGTGCCAGCTCACCCTCCGGGATGGGGAAAGGCAGGGGAACAGATACGCAGTATTTT
TRBV4-1	TRBJ2-7	TRBD1	.	14	CASSQDTGGAEQYF	TGCGCCAGCAGCCAAGACACAGGGGGCGCCGAGCAGTACTTC
TRBV4-3	TRBJ2-7	TRBD1	.	16	CASSQDVGTDSYEQYF	TGCGCCAGCAGCCAAGACGTCGGGACAGACTCCTACGAGCAGTACTTC
TRBV9	TRBJ1-1	.	.	15	CASSVSPFTNTEAFF	TGTGCCAGCAGCGTATCCCCGTTCACCAACACTGAAGCTTTCTTT
TRBV6-5	TRBJ2-7	.	.	13	CASKETGFYEQYF	TGTGCCAGCAAAGAGACGGGGTTCTACGAGCAGTACTTC
TRBV5-6	TRBJ2-7	TRBD1	.	15	CASSFPGQVYYEQYF	TGTGCCAGCAGCTTTCCGGGACAGGTGTACTACGAGCAGTACTTC
TRBV7-9	TRBJ2-1	.	.	12	CASSLTGNEQFF	TGTGCCAGCAGTCTAACCGGCAATGAGCAGTTCTTC
TRBV29-1	TRBJ1-2	.	.	12	CSVVKENYGYTF	TGCAGCGTTGTTAAGGAGAACTATGGCTACACCTTC
TRBV9	TRBJ2-2	TRBD2	.	18	CASSAPPSGGWPSGELFF	TGTGCCAGCAGCGCCCCCCCTAGCGGGGGGTGGCCTTCCGGGGAGCTGTTTTTT
TRBV25-1	TRBJ2-2	TRBD2	.	14	CASSAAGGTGELFF	TGTGCCAGCAGTGCAGCGGGAGGCACCGGGGAGCTGTTTTTT
TRBV6-1	TRBJ1-5	.	once	12	CASTRGKKTQHF	TGTGCCAGCACCAGGGGTAAGAAGACCCAGCATTTT
TRBV9	TRBJ1-4	.	.	14	CASSVDKAGEKLFF	TGTGCCAGCAGCGTAGATAAGGCGGGTGAAAAACTGTTTTTT
TRBV5-4	TRBJ1-1	.	few	11	CASSLGQEAFF	TGTGCCAGCAGCTTGGGACAGGAAGCTTTCTTT
TRBV27	TRBJ2-1	TRBD2	.	15	CASSLGTSGGNEQFF	TGTGCCAGCAGTCTCGGGACTAGCGGGGGCAATGAGCAGTTCTTC
TRBV4-1	TRBJ1-6	.	once	17	CASSQDDPSSYNSPLHF	TGCGCCAGCAGCCAAGATGACCCGAGCTCCTATAATTCACCCCTCCACTTT
TRBV19	TRBJ1-1	.	.	13	CATSRWGGPEAFF	TGTGCCACTTCCCGGTGGGGTGGGCCTGAAGCTTTCTTT
TRBV9	TRBJ2-2	TRBD1	.	18	CASSVEWDRTSDTGELFF	TGTGCCAGCAGCGTAGAGTGGGACAGAACGAGTGACACCGGGGAGCTGTTTTTT
TRBV12-5	TRBJ1-2	.	.	14	CASGPLEGNYGYTF	TGTGCTAGTGGTCCCCTGGAGGGAAACTATGGCTACACCTTC
TRBV27	TRBJ2-7	.	once	15	CASSFQQGQVYEQYF	TGTGCCAGCAGTTTCCAGCAGGGTCAAGTTTACGAGCAGTACTTC
TRBV4-1	TRBJ1-2	.	.	15	CASSHEGTRAYGYTF	TGCGCCAGCAGCCATGAGGGCACCAGGGCCTATGGCTACACCTTC
TRBV4-1	TRBJ2-7	TRBD1	.	14	CASSQKTGGYEQYF	TGCGCCAGCAGCCAGAAGACAGGGGGATACGAGCAGTACTTC
TRBV27	TRBJ2-3	TRBD2	once	16	CASSLETSGRVDTQYF	TGTGCCAGCAGTTTGGAGACTAGCGGGAGGGTAGATACGCAGTATTTT
TRBV5-4	TRBJ2-7	TRBD2	.	15	CASSFSGMSSYEQYF	TGTGCCAGCAGCTTTAGCGGGATGAGCTCCTACGAGCAGTACTTC
TRBV7-8	TRBJ2-7	.	once	15	CASSLSSSQTGEQYF	TGTGCCAGCAGCTTATCCTCGTCGCAAACGGGCGAGCAGTACTTC
TRBV10-2	TRBJ2-2	TRBD1	.	13	CASSGQGTGELFF	TGCGCCAGCAGTGGACAGGGAACCGGGGAGCTGTTTTTT
TRBV4-1	TRBJ2-7	.	.	12	CASSQGGYEQYF	TGCGCCAGCAGCCAAGGGGGCTACGAGCAGTACTTC
TRBV5-1	TRBJ1-5	TRBD1	.	15	CASSLGTGVNQPQHF	TGCGCCAGCAGCTTGGGGACAGGGGTTAATCAGCCCCAGCATTTT